The entry below gives a single T cell receptor (beta chain) sequence along with its context. It lacks a known antigen. Base quality data are lacking; no much larger clone is found one base away. From the cysteine up to the phenylalanine, the CDR3 has a length of 13 residues. Left in the record is the CDR3 DNA by itself, 39 bases read in frame from the first base. V is cut by 6 bases and J by 11 bases, and the space between the germline ends is 17 bases. CDR1 MDHEN and CDR2 SYDVKM were looked up in the germline V gene. The method was the immunoSEQ multiplex PCR assay. The multiplex PCR relied on a mix of 60 forward primers for TCR Vbeta segments and 13 reverse primers for TCR Jbeta segments. The CDR3 region of rearranged TCR beta genes was amplified from genomic DNA with a multiplex PCR assay. The amplified TCR beta libraries were sequenced on the Illumina HiSeq System as 87-base-pair reads. The paper's data handling went like this. In a later analysis, some 80 million unique TCR beta chains were counted across the 650 to 750 repertoires, and roughly 11 million of these chains were shared by at least two donors. A nearest-neighbor algorithm error-corrected the raw reads and collapsed the reads into unique sequences, merging closely related sequences to remove PCR and sequencing errors. Alignment of CDR3 sequences to IMGT reference sequences was used to assign V, D and J gene segments. For a sequence to be retained, a match of at least six nucleotides to both a V gene segment and a J gene segment was required. Rearrangements were classified as productive when the CDR3 lacked stop codons and remained in frame with V and J, and all other rearrangements were classified as non-productive. Following IMGT convention, CDR3 was defined as the stretch from the second conserved V-encoded cysteine to the conserved J-encoded phenylalanine. Sequences without an unambiguous match to a single V gene segment were excluded from the earlier analysis of about 600 of the donors. An earlier analysis of a few hundred of the donors classified V segments as functional when productive rearrangements were above 56.7% and as segregating when the standard deviation between donors was above 5%. A statistical classification framework was built to diagnose cytomegalovirus status from the catalog of TCR beta chain sequences. In a later analysis, TCR nucleotide sequences were compared against IMGT/GENE-DB human TR gene sequences so that V and J genes could be assigned. In a later analysis, CDR3 sequences and most-parsimonious VDJ recombination scenarios were assigned using the TCRdist pipeline. In a later analysis, each TCR beta chain was defined by its CDR3 amino acid sequence together with its V-gene family, and reads without a unique V-gene family were excluded. In a later analysis, fewer than 650 highly shared, low-generation-probability nucleotide sequences were removed to address suspected cross-contamination and a sequencing artifact. For each public chain, a later analysis derived a clonal expansion index from normalized ranks of inferred template counts within each repertoire. A later analysis computed generation probabilities with a VDJ recombination model fitted to out-of-frame rearrangements, and checked the results against IGoR. A later analysis scored TCR-TCR, TCR-HLA and TCR-CMV co-occurrence with hypergeometric tests, applying a repertoire-size bias correction to TCR pairs. A later analysis estimated false discovery rates by permuting HLA or CMV assignments 20 times. In a later analysis, co-occurring TCRs were grouped with DBSCAN, and TCRdist sequence similarity was added when clustering was performed within HLA-allele-positive subsets. For co-occurrence clustering, repertoires with fewer than 30,000 or more than 120,000 public chains were excluded, along with about five repertoires with anomalous nucleotide sharing. The table comes from immuneACCESS by way of TCRdb, which keeps in-frame sequences with V and J called. Part of the clones is missing from these tables; in studies checked, under half for an unresolved V gene and the rest for unknown reasons. The V and J calls and clone size come from that table; D and trimming were worked out from the DNA. The sample records some 160,000 clones, approximately 80% of which are singletons. The leading ten clones occupy around 7% of the sample.

The cohort comprised some 700 healthy bone marrow donors. All cohort members were sampled while nominally healthy, although unrecorded immune exposures were likely present. The donor tested CMV seropositive, placing the donor among the 289 seropositive members of the cohort. A peripheral blood sample was provided by each donor, and peripheral blood mononuclear cells were used for TCR beta sequencing. The Qiagen DNeasy Blood Extraction Kit was used to extract genomic DNA from the blood cell samples. This sample is drawn from a study of cytomegalovirus exposure and HLA in healthy donors (dated by TCRdb to about 2017). Some background on the complete study: An earlier analysis of several hundred of the donors reported about 260 Gb of sequence data and 95 million to 120 million unique TCR beta sequences obtained from about 180 million T cells. About 330 gigabases of sequencing data and about 92 million unique TCR sequences made up an early release that covered nearly 650 HLA-typed donors. Donor age, sex, ethnicity and CMV serostatus were compiled together with the repertoire data. The study aimed to test whether cataloging public T cell receptors could reveal signatures of past pathogen exposure. Roughly 5 DR-DQ haplotypes were handled as single units for association and clustering because linkage in the cohort was strong. The later analysis used no new phenotypic data to find candidate immune exposures, relying instead on TCR beta sequences and their occurrence across donors. Among the roughly 380 genotyped donors, around 81% belonged to the genetic ancestry cluster associated with self-reported Caucasian donors. Every discovery cohort repertoire had been produced on one sequencing platform. Both class I and class II loci were covered by HLA typing, at four-digit resolution. The study used immunosequencing to profile the T cell repertoires of 666 subjects and linked those repertoires to cytomegalovirus serostatus. Genome-wide SNP genotypes for about 65% of the roughly 700 donors were used in a later genetic analysis, which treated that subset as a discovery cohort. Typing coverage varied by locus: about 620-640 donors for A, B, C, DRB1 and DQB1; 500 to 550 for DQA1; about 590 for DPA1; around 490 for DPB1. To decide whether each TCR beta V gene segment behaved as functional or pseudogenic, an earlier analysis of some 600 of the donors relied on high-throughput TCR beta sequencing. A separate validation cohort of approximately 120 different subjects was used in addition to the roughly 640-subject first cohort. Across about 370 genotyped donors of the cohort, an average of approximately 220,000 unique TCR beta nucleotide sequences per donor were sequenced, and approximately 19% of those sequences were non-productive. A later analysis re-examined previously published TCR beta repertoires from more than 550 donors and added high-resolution HLA genotyping to investigate patterns of TCR occurrence. To predict cytomegalovirus infection status, the study brought together high-throughput TCR immunosequencing, statistical association of individual TCRs with disease status, and machine learning.

Overall study results and their limits: Sequencing depth was assumed to be roughly uniform across donors in the presence/absence analyses, though that assumption may not hold. In vitro tests confirmed that three of the cytomegalovirus-associated TCR beta chains recognize cytomegalovirus antigens. Most TCR sequences were observed very rarely across donors, whereas some public TCRs were present in many individuals. Linkage disequilibrium might explain the correlated functional status among segregating V segments, but an unknown experimental factor could not be ruled out. In a later genetic analysis, a missense DCLRE1C variant was associated with V-gene and J-gene trimming of TCR beta chains, and the association was replicated in an independent cohort. According to a later analysis, most CMV-associated TCR beta chains appeared to be HLA-restricted, and the HLA associations seemed to be driven largely by CMV exposure. In both the original and validation cohorts, the classifier was reported to diagnose cytomegalovirus status with high specificity and sensitivity. Several of the top co-occurrence clusters appeared to be linked to parvovirus B19, influenza, CMV and Epstein-Barr virus, according to a later analysis. Because counts were too low, around 17 rarely observed V segments, including chromosome 9 orphons, were left out of the earlier analysis of a few hundred of the donors. In the study, some 160 TCR beta chains were listed as associated with cytomegalovirus. For the cohort, immune exposure information was limited to CMV serostatus. When HLA alleles, especially DR and DQ, strongly co-occurred, attributing TCR associations to individual alleles was difficult. Only TCR beta chains were sequenced in this cohort, and the absence of alpha or paired-chain data limited detectable features. A later analysis found that HLA-associated TCR beta chains were more clonally expanded and had lower generation probabilities than equally common non-associated chains. A later analysis found that TCR association rates varied across HLA loci, with DRB1 alleles showing the most associated TCRs and HLA-C alleles the fewest. The authors suggested that the approach could potentially be generalized to other disease states and immunological phenotypes. In a later genetic analysis, fewer N-insertions in productive TCRs were reported among donors in an Asian-associated ancestry cluster than the roughly 670-donor mean. In an earlier analysis of 500 to 650 of the donors, most TCR beta V segments appeared in productive rearrangements about 87% or about 30% of the time, broadly matching IMGT annotations. The 87-base-pair reads could not distinguish some IMGT-functional V segments, including TRBV6-2 and TRBV6-3, so those segments were excluded. A later analysis associated around 16,000 TCR beta sequences with specific HLA alleles at a false discovery rate of 0.05. A cluster of highly shared sequence variants was judged likely to be a technical artifact of the sequencing pipeline. A further reported finding was that TCR beta sequences accurately predicted the HLA-A and HLA-B alleles for most subjects in the first cohort. Because HLA typing was unavailable for some donors at each locus, only the typed subset was used in association tests.

The receptor chain draws on TRBV28 and TRBJ1-3; a confident D gene designation cannot be given. The TCR originated in a woman between 40 and 50 years old in good health and CMV-seropositive. The specimen sequenced was PBMCs. Here is the DNA: TGTGCCAGCAGGGGAGTAGGTCGCCACGCCATATATTTT. The resulting protein is CASRGVGRHAIYF.